This T cell receptor (beta chain) stems from a study of CD8 T cells in ankylosing spondylitis. General study results and limits: Disease-associated clones were reportedly significantly overrepresented in matched ankylosing spondylitis synovial fluid. In reactive arthritis synovial fluid and blood, some motif variants had been reported before. Typical of ankylosing spondylitis blood, it appeared, was a TCR beta motif of under 10 highly homologous variants.

The germline V gene has CDR1 SQVTM and CDR2 ANQGSEA. The CDR3 is 14 residues long. V was cut by 8 bases and J by 3 bases, with 17 bases left in between. As the method for making TCR beta libraries, quantitative 5'-RACE with molecular barcodes was used. TCRdb recomputed calls from the 5' RACE reads with MiXCR, one row per CDR3 protein. The profile covers approximately 440,000 distinct CDR3 sequences, with roughly 15% appearing a single time and 0.85% to 1.3% taken by the ten largest. This clonotype occurred many times. What it recognizes is unknown. V and J are TRBV29-1 and TRBJ2-1, with D possibly TRBD2 on 7 matching bases. Sequencing used blood, either unsorted or a sorted T cell fraction (not recorded which). This receptor was identified in a male donor with ankylosing spondylitis. Written as DNA, the CDR3 is TGCAGCATAAAGGGGGGGAGCCTCTACAATGAGCAGTTCTTC. Translating it yields CSIKGGSLYNEQFF.